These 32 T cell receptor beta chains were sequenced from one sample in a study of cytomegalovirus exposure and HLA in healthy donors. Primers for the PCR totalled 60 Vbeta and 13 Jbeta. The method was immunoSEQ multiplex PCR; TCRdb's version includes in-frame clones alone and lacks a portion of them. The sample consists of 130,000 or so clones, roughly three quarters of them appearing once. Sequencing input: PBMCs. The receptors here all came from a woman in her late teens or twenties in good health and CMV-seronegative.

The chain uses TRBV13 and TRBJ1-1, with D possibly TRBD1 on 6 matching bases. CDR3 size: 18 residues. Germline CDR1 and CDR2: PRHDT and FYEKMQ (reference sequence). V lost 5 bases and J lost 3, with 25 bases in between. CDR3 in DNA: TGTGCCAGCAGCCCATCCCCCATTGACAGGACCCAGTACACTGAAGCTTTCTTT. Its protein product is CASSPSPIDRTQYTEAFF.

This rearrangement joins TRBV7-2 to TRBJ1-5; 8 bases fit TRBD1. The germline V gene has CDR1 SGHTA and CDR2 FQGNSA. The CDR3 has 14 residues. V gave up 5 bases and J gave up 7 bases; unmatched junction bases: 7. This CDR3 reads CASSPGTGRQPQHF. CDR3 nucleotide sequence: TGTGCCAGCAGCCCCGGGACAGGTCGGCAGCCCCAGCATTTT.

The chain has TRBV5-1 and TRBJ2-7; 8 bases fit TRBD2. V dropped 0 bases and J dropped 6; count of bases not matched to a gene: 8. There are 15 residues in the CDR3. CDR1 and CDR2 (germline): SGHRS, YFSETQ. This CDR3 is CASSLVVAGFAEQYF. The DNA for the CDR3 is TGCGCCAGCAGCTTGGTGGTAGCGGGGTTCGCCGAGCAGTACTTC. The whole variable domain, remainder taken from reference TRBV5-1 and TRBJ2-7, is KAGVTQTPRYLIKTRGQQVTLSCSPISGHRSVSWYQQTPGQGLQFLFEYFSETQRNKGNFPGRFSGRQFSNSRSEMNVSTLELGDSALYLCASSLVVAGFAEQYFGPGTRLTVT.

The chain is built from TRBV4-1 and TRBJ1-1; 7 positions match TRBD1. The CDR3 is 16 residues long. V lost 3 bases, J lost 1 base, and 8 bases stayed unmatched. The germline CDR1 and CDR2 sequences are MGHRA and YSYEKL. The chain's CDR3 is CASSHQLYRGNTEAFF. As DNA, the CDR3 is TGCGCCAGCAGCCACCAGCTGTACAGGGGGAACACTGAAGCTTTCTTT.

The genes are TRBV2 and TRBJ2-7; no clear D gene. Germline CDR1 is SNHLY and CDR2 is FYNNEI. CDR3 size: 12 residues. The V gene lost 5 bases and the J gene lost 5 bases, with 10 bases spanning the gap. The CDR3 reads CASSRGFDEQYF. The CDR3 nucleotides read TGTGCCAGCAGTAGAGGCTTCGACGAGCAGTACTTC.

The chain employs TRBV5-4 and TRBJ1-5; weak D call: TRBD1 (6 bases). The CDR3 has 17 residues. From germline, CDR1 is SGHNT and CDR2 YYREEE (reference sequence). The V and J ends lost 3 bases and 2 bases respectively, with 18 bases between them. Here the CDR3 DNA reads TGTGCCAGCAGCTGCCCTTGTTGCGACAGGCGCAATCAGCCCCAGCATTTT. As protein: CASSCPCCDRRNQPQHF. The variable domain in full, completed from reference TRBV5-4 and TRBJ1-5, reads ETGVTQSPTHLIKTRGQQVTLRCSSQSGHNTVSWYQQALGQGPQFIFQYYREEENGRGNFPPRFSGLQFPNYSSELNVNALELDDSALYLCASSCPCCDRRNQPQHFGDGTRLSIL.

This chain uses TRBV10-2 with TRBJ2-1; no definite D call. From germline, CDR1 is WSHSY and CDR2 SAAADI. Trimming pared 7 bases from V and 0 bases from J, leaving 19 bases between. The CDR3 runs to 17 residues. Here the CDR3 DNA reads TGCGCCAGCAACGATCCCCTGCGGCTTTACTCCTACAATGAGCAGTTCTTC. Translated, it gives CASNDPLRLYSYNEQFF.

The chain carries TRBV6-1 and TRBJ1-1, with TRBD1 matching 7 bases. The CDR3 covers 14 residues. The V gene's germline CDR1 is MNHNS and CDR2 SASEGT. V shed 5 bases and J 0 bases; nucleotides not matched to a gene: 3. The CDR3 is CASSSGTVNTEAFF. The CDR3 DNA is TGTGCCAGCAGTTCCGGGACAGTGAACACTGAAGCTTTCTTT.

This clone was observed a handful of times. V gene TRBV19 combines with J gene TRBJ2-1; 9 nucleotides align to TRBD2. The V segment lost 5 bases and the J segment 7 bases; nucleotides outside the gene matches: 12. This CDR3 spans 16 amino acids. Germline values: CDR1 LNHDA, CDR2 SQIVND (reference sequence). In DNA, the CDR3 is TGTGCCAGTAGTTTCGATAGCGGGAGAGGGGAAAATGAGCAGTTCTTC. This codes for CASSFDSGRGENEQFF.

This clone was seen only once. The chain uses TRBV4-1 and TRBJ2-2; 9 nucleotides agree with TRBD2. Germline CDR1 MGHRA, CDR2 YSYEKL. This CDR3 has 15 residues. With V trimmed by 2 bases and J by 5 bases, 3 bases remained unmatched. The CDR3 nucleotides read TGCGCCAGCAGCCAACGCACTAGCGGGACCGGGGAGCTGTTTTTT. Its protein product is CASSQRTSGTGELFF.

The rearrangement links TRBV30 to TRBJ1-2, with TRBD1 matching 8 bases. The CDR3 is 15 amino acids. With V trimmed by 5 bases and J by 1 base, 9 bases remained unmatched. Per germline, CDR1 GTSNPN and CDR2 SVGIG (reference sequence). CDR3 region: CAWVRDRMINYGYTF. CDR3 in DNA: TGTGCCTGGGTCCGGGACAGGATGATTAACTATGGCTACACCTTC.

CDR3 sequence reads: CASSLDGGTEAFF. The DNA of the CDR3 is TGTGCCAGCAGCTTGGACGGGGGCACTGAAGCTTTCTTT. This rearrangement joins TRBV5-5 to TRBJ1-1, with D tentatively TRBD1 (5 bases). Germline assignment: CDR1 SGHKS and CDR2 YYEKEE (reference sequence). The CDR3 is 13 residues long. The V gene lost 0 bases and the J gene lost 4 bases, with 7 bases spanning the gap.

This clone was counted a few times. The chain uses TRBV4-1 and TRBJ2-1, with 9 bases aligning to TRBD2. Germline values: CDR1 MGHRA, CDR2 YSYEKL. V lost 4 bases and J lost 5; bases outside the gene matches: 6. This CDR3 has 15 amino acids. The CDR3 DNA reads TGCGCCAGCAGCCTGACTAGCGGATTCGACAATGAGCAGTTCTTC. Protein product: CASSLTSGFDNEQFF.

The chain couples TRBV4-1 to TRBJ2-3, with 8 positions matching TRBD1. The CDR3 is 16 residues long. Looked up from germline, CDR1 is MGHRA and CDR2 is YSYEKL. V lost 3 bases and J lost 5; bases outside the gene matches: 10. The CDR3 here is CASSHLQTGAEDTQYF. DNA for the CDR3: TGCGCCAGCAGCCACCTCCAGACAGGGGCGGAAGATACGCAGTATTTT.

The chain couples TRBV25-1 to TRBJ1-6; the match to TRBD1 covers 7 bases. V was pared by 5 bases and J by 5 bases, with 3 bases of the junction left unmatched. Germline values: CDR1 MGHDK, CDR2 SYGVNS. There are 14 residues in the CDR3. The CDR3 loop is CASSTGADNSPLHF. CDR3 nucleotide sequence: TGTGCCAGCAGTACAGGGGCGGATAATTCACCCCTCCACTTT.

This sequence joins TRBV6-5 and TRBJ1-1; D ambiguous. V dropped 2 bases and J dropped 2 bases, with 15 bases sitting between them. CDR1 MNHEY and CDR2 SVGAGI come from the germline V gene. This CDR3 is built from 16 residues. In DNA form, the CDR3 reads TGTGCCAGCAGTTACCGAATGATGAGGGCCAACACTGAAGCTTTCTTT. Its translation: CASSYRMMRANTEAFF.

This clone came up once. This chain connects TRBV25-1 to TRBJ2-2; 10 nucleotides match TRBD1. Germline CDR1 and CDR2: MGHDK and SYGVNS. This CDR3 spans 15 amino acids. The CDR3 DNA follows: TGTGACCTACTCCCGGTAGGGACAGGGGCCGGGGAGCTGTTTTTT. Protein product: CDLLPVGTGAGELFF.

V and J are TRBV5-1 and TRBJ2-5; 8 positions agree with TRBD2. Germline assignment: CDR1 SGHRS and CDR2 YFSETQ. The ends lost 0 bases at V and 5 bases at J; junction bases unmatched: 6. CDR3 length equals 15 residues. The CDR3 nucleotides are TGCGCCAGCAGCTTGGAGGCGGGAGGTCTGGAGACCCAGTACTTC. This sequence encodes CASSLEAGGLETQYF.

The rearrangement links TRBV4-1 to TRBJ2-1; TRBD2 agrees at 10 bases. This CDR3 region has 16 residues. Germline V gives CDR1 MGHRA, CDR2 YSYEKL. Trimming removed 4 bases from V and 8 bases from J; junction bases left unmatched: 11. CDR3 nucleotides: TGCGCCAGCAGCCTACCCAGCAGCGGGAGGGCCCATGAGCAGTTCTTC. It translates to CASSLPSSGRAHEQFF.

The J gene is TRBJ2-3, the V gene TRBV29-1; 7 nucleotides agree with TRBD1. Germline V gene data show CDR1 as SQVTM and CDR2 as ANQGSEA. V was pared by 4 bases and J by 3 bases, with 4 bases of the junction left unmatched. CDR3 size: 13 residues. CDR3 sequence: CSVGTGDTDTQYF. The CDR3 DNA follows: TGCAGCGTTGGAACAGGGGATACAGATACGCAGTATTTT.

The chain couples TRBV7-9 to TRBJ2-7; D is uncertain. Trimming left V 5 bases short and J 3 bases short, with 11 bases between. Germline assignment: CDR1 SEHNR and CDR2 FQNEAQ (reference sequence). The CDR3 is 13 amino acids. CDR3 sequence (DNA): TGTGCCAGCAGCCCCCCCGCGGTCTACGAGCAGTACTTC. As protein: CASSPPAVYEQYF.

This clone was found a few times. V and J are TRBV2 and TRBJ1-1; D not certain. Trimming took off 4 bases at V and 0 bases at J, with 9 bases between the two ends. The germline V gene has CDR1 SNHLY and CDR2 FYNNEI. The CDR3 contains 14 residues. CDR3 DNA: TGTGCCAGCAGTGGCGTAGAGATGAACACTGAAGCTTTCTTT. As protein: CASSGVEMNTEAFF.

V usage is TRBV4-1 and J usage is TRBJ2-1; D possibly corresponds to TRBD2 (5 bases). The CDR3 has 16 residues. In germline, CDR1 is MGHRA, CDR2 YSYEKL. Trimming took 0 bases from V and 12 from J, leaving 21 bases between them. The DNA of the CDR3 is TGCGCCAGCAGCCAAGATACGGCTAGCCCCAGTTTCGGGCAGTTCTTC. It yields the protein CASSQDTASPSFGQFF.

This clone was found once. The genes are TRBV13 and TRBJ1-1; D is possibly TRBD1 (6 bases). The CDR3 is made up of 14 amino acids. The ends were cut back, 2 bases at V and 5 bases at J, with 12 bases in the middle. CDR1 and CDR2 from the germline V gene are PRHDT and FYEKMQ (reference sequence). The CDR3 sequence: CASSLTGYGTEAFF. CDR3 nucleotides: TGTGCCAGCAGCTTAACAGGGTATGGGACTGAAGCTTTCTTT.

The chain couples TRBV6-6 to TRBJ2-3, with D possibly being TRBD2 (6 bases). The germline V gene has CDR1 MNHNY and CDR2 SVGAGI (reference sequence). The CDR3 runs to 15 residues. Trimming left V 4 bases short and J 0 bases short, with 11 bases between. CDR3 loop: CASSFGGTSTDTQYF. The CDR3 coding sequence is TGTGCCAGCAGTTTCGGAGGGACTAGCACAGATACGCAGTATTTT.

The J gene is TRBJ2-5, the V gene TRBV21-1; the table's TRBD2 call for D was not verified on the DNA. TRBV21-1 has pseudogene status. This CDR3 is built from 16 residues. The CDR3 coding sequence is TGTGCCAGCAGCAAAAAGGGAGGGAGGGGAAAAGAGACCCAGTACTTC. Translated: CASSKKGGRGKETQYF.

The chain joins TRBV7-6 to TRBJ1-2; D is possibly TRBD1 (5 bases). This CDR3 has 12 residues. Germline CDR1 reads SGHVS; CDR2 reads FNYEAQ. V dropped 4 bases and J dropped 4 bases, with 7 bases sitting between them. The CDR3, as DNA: TGTGCCAGCAGCTCAGGGTCCTATGGCTACACCTTC. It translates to CASSSGSYGYTF.

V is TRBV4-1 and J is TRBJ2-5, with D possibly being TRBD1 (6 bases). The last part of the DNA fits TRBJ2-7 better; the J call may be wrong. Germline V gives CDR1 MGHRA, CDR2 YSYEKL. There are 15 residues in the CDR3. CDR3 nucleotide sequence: TGCGCCAGCAGCCAATTCGACAGGAGCTCCTACGAGCAGTACTTC. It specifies CASSQFDRSSYEQYF.

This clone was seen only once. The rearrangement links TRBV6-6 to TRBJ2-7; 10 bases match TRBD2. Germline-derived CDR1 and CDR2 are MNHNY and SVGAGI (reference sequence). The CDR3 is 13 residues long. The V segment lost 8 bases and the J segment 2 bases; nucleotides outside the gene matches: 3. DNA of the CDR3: TGTGCCAGCCAAAGCGGGAGGGCCTACGAGCAGTACTTC. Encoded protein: CASQSGRAYEQYF.

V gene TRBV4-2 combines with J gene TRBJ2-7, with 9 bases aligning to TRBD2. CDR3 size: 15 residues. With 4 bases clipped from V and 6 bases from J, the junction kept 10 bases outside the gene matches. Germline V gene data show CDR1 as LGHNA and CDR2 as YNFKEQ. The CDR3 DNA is TGTGCCAGCAGCCTTCGGCAGGGGACTAGCAGCGAGCAGTACTTC. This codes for CASSLRQGTSSEQYF.

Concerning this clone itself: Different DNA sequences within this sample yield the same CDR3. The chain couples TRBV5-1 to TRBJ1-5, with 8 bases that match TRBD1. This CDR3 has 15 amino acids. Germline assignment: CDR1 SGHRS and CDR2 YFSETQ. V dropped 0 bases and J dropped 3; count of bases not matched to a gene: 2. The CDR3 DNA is TGCGCCAGCAGCTTGGGACAGGGGAACAATCAGCCCCAGCATTTT. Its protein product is CASSLGQGNNQPQHF. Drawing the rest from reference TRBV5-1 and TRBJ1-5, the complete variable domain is KAGVTQTPRYLIKTRGQQVTLSCSPISGHRSVSWYQQTPGQGLQFLFEYFSETQRNKGNFPGRFSGRQFSNSRSEMNVSTLELGDSALYLCASSLGQGNNQPQHFGDGTRLSIL.

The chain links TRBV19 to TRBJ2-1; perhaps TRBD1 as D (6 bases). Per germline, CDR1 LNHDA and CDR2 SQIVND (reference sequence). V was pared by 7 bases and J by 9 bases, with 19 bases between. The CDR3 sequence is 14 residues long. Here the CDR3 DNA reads TGTGCCAGTACCCCTTTTGTCAGGGGTGGTGAGCAGTTCTTC. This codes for CASTPFVRGGEQFF.